There are a few counts of the clone carrying this T cell receptor (beta chain). Antigen specificity is unknown. Investigators reverse transcribed all isolated RNA, so they sequenced expressed TCRB transcripts. This table comes from immunoSEQ multiplex PCR, and its TCRdb copy is limited to in-frame clones, with some not included. The data hold roughly 610,000 clones, with roughly a sixth observed a single time. The data derive from a study of beta chain features in type 1 diabetes. Findings of the study overall: Insertion counts at VDJ junctions were lower in type 1 diabetes patients, who also showed more deletions there. Shorter TCRB CDR3s, moderately but significantly so, were found in Type 1 diabetes patients in all four CD4+ subsets.

Germline-derived CDR1 and CDR2 are LNHNV and YYDKDF (reference sequence). The CDR3 contains 14 residues. V was clipped by 2 bases and J by 5 bases; unmatched bases: 3. CD4+ naive, central memory, regulatory and stem cell-like memory subsets were isolated by sorting on CD45RO/CCR7/CD25/CD127/CD95/CD27. J is TRBJ1-2 and V is TRBV15, with TRBD1 matching 9 bases. Material: naive CD4+ T cells from blood. This clonotype was obtained from a man aged 18 to 30 in good health. CDR3 region: CATSRRTGDYGYTF. The CDR3 region has the DNA TGTGCCACCAGCAGAAGGACAGGGGATTATGGCTACACCTTC.